The subject of this entry is one TCR beta chain. No antigen is known for it. Base-call qualities are not available, and no considerably larger clone is one nucleotide away. Including the terminal cysteine and phenylalanine, the CDR3 comprises 14 residues. The sequence is cut down to CDR3 DNA, 42 bases in frame from base 1. The germline V gene (reference sequence) sets CDR1 to LNHDA and CDR2 to SQIVND. Here V drops 7 bases and J drops 5 bases, and the junction holds 7 bases not matched to any gene. These data belong to a study of cytomegalovirus exposure and HLA in healthy donors (dated by TCRdb to between 2016 and 2019). Context from the whole study: In an earlier analysis of 587 of the donors, 250 to 300 Gb of sequence data and approximately 100 million unique TCR beta sequences from 150 million to 200 million T cells were reported. Roughly 5 DR-DQ haplotypes were treated as single units for association and clustering because of strong linkage in the cohort. To predict cytomegalovirus infection status, the study combined high-throughput TCR immunosequencing, statistical association of individual TCRs with disease status, and machine learning. In the later analysis, no new phenotypic data were used to find candidate immune exposures; instead, reliance was placed on TCR beta sequences and their occurrence across donors. The study aimed to test whether signatures of past pathogen exposure could be identified by cataloging public T cell receptors. On average, roughly 250,000 unique TCR beta nucleotide sequences were sequenced per donor among 350 to 400 genotyped donors of the cohort, with roughly 18% of those sequences being non-productive. Using immunosequencing, the study profiled T cell repertoires from fewer than 700 subjects and related those repertoires to cytomegalovirus serostatus. A later genetic analysis took genome-wide SNP genotypes for about 65% of the 666 donors and used that subset as a discovery cohort. The number of donors typed differed by locus, with roughly 620-630 for A, B, C, DRB1 and DQB1, around 560 for DQA1, nearly 610 for DPA1, and approximately 470 for DPB1. To decide whether each TCR beta V gene segment behaved as functional or pseudogenic, an earlier analysis of some 600 of the donors relied on high-throughput TCR beta sequencing. Alongside the repertoire data, information on donor age, sex, ethnicity and CMV serostatus was compiled. Roughly 320 gigabases of sequencing data and 70 million to 95 million unique TCR sequences made up an early release that covered around 640 HLA-typed donors. The genetic ancestry cluster associated with self-reported Caucasian donors included 81% of the approximately 410 genotyped donors. A separate validation cohort of 100 to 150 different subjects was used in addition to the 666-subject first cohort. Every repertoire in the discovery cohort had been generated on one and the same sequencing platform. Both class I and class II loci were covered by HLA typing, at four-digit resolution. A later analysis re-analyzed previously published TCR beta repertoires from approximately 670 donors and added high-resolution HLA genotyping to study TCR occurrence patterns. Overall results and qualifications from the work: A later analysis found that TCR association rates varied across HLA loci, with DRB1 alleles showing the most associated TCRs and HLA-C alleles the fewest. Linkage disequilibrium might explain the correlated functional status among segregating V segments, but an unknown experimental factor could not be excluded. A cluster of highly shared sequence variants was judged likely to be a technical artifact of the sequencing pipeline. According to a later genetic analysis, donors in an Asian-associated ancestry cluster had fewer N-insertions in productive TCRs than the approximately 670-donor mean. This cohort had only TCR beta chains sequenced, and the lack of alpha or paired-chain data limited which features could be detected. Because some donors lacked HLA typing at each locus, the association tests relied only on the typed subset. According to a later analysis, most CMV-associated TCR beta chains appeared to be HLA-restricted, and the HLA associations seemed to be driven largely by CMV exposure. According to a later analysis, parvovirus B19, influenza, CMV and Epstein-Barr virus appeared linked to several top co-occurrence clusters. Cytomegalovirus status was reported to be diagnosed by the classifier with high specificity and sensitivity in both the original and validation cohorts. An earlier analysis of around 500 of the donors showed that most TCR beta V segments appeared in productive rearrangements either about 87% or about 30% of the time, which broadly matched IMGT annotations. An association between a missense DCLRE1C variant and V-gene and J-gene trimming of TCR beta chains was found in a later genetic analysis and replicated in an independent cohort. In vitro tests confirmed that a few of the cytomegalovirus-associated TCR beta chains recognize cytomegalovirus antigens. When HLA alleles, especially DR and DQ, strongly co-occurred, TCR associations were difficult to assign to individual alleles. Specific HLA alleles were associated with more than 15,000 TCR beta sequences at a false discovery rate of 0.05 in a later analysis. The 87-base-pair reads could not distinguish some IMGT-functional V segments, including TRBV6-2 and TRBV6-3, so those segments were excluded. Most TCR sequences were observed very rarely across donors, whereas some public TCRs were present in many individuals. A later analysis found that HLA-associated TCR beta chains were more clonally expanded and had lower generation probabilities than equally common non-associated chains. The authors suggested that the approach could potentially be extended to other disease states and immunological phenotypes. The study listed 164 TCR beta chains as associated with cytomegalovirus. Presence/absence analyses assumed roughly uniform sequencing depth across donors, an assumption that may not hold. Immune exposure information for the cohort was limited to CMV serostatus. Because counts were too low, seventeen rarely observed V segments, including chromosome 9 orphons, were excluded from the earlier analysis of around 590 of the donors. A further reported finding was that TCR beta sequences accurately predicted the HLA-A and HLA-B alleles for most subjects in the first cohort.

The cohort comprised around 690 healthy bone marrow donors. All cohort members were sampled while nominally healthy, although unrecorded immune exposures were likely present. The donor was CMV seropositive and belonged to the group of some 290 seropositive cohort members. Every donor gave a peripheral blood sample, and the peripheral blood mononuclear cells from that sample were used for TCR beta sequencing. The Qiagen DNeasy Blood Extraction Kit was used to extract genomic DNA from the blood cell samples. Libraries were made using the immunoSEQ multiplex PCR assay. For the multiplex PCR, a mixture combining 60 forward primers for TCR Vbeta segments and 13 reverse primers for TCR Jbeta segments was used. A multiplex PCR assay on genomic DNA amplified the CDR3 region of rearranged TCR beta genes. On the Illumina HiSeq System, the amplified TCR beta libraries were sequenced as 87-base-pair reads. The study's own analysis went as follows. A later analysis counted around 72 million unique TCR beta chains across the 600 to 850 repertoires, and around 9.9 million of these chains were shared by at least two donors. A nearest-neighbor algorithm error-corrected the raw reads and collapsed the reads into unique sequences, merging closely related sequences to remove PCR and sequencing errors. To assign V, D and J gene segments, CDR3 sequences were aligned to IMGT reference sequences. Each retained sequence needed at least a six-nucleotide match to both a V gene segment and a J gene segment. A rearrangement was called productive if the CDR3 had no stop codons and remained in frame with V and J, and every other rearrangement was called non-productive. CDR3 was defined according to IMGT convention as the region running from the second conserved V-encoded cysteine to the conserved J-encoded phenylalanine. Sequences without an unambiguous match to a single V gene segment were excluded from the earlier analysis of a few hundred of the donors. In an earlier analysis of 587 of the donors, V segments were called functional above 56.7% productive rearrangements and were called segregating when the between-donor standard deviation exceeded 5%. A statistical classification framework was built to diagnose cytomegalovirus status from the catalog of TCR beta chain sequences. A later analysis assigned V and J genes by comparing TCR nucleotide sequences with IMGT/GENE-DB human TR gene sequences. The TCRdist pipeline was used in a later analysis to assign CDR3 sequences and most-parsimonious VDJ recombination scenarios. In a later analysis, every TCR beta chain was defined by the combination of its CDR3 amino acid sequence and its V-gene family, and reads without a unique V-gene family were dropped. In a later analysis, approximately 640 highly shared, low-generation-probability nucleotide sequences were removed to address suspected cross-contamination and a sequencing artifact. In a later analysis, a clonal expansion index for each public chain was calculated from normalized within-repertoire ranks of inferred template counts. A later analysis computed generation probabilities with a VDJ recombination model fitted to out-of-frame rearrangements, and checked the results against IGoR. In a later analysis, hypergeometric tests were used to score TCR-TCR, TCR-HLA and TCR-CMV co-occurrence, with a repertoire-size bias correction applied to TCR pairs. False discovery rates were estimated in a later analysis by permuting HLA or CMV assignments 20 times. In a later analysis, co-occurring TCRs were grouped with DBSCAN, and TCRdist sequence similarity was added when clustering was performed within HLA-allele-positive subsets. For co-occurrence clustering, repertoires with fewer than 30,000 or more than 120,000 public chains were excluded, along with roughly 5 repertoires with anomalous nucleotide sharing. Sourced from immuneACCESS, this table was stored by TCRdb with only in-frame sequences that have V and J called. A share of the clones is absent; for the studies checked, an unresolved V gene accounts for under half, and the remainder has no known explanation. From that table come the V and J calls and clone size; the DNA was used to work out D and trimming. Recorded for this sample are some 160,000 clones; about 85% of them occurred a single time. The ten top clones hold approximately 2.5% of the sample.

The chain is encoded by TRBV19 joined to TRBJ2-2; a stretch of 7 junction bases matches TRBD1. The source material was PBMCs. The sequence was collected from a man aged 25 to 40 in good health and CMV-seropositive. In nucleotide form, the sequence is TGTGCCAGTATTCAGACAGGGAGAACCGGGGAGCTGTTTTTT. Its product reads: CASIQTGRTGELFF.